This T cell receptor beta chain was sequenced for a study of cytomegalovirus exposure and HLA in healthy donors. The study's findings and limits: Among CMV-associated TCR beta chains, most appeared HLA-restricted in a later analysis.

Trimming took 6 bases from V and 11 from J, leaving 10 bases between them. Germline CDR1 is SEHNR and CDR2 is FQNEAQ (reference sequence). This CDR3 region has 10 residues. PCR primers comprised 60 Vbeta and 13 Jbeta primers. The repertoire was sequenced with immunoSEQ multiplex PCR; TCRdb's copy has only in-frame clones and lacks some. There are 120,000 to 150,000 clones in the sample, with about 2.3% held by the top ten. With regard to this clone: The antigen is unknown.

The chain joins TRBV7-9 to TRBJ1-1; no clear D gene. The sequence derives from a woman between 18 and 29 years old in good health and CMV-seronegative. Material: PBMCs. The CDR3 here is CASRDSRAFF. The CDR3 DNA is TGTGCCAGCAGAGACTCGAGGGCTTTCTTT.